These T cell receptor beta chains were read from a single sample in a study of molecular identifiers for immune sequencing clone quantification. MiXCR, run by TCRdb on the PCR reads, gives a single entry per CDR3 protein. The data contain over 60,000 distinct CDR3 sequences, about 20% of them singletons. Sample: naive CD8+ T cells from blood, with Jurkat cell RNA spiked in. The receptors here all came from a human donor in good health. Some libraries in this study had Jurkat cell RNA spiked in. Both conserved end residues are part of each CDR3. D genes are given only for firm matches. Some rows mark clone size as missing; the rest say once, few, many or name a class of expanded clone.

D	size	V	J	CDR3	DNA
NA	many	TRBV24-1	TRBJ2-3	CATSDPFVRGSDTQYF	TGTGCCACCAGTGATCCGTTTGTACGGGGGTCAGATACGCAGTATTTT
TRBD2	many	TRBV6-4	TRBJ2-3	CASSDRPQRESRNCTDTQYF	TGTGCCAGCAGTGACCGGCCCCAGCGGGAGAGCCGAAATTGCACAGATACGCAGTATTTT
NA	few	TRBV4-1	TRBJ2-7	CASSQERIGTEQYF	TGCGCCAGCAGCCAAGAGCGGATAGGAACTGAGCAGTACTTC
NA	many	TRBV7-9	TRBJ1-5	CASSLGYSNQPQHF	TGTGCCAGCAGCTTAGGTTATAGCAATCAGCCCCAGCATTTT
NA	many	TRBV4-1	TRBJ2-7	CASSQVLAGLYYEQYF	TGCGCCAGCAGCCAAGTACTGGCGGGACTGTACTACGAGCAGTACTTC
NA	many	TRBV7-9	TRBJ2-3	CASSPPYAPDTQYF	TGTGCCAGCAGCCCACCCTACGCGCCAGATACGCAGTATTTT
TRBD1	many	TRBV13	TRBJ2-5	CASTSPGGQETQYF	TGTGCCAGCACCTCACCAGGGGGCCAAGAGACCCAGTACTTC
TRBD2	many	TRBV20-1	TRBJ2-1	CSAERDYQVNEQFF	TGCAGTGCTGAACGGGACTACCAGGTGAATGAGCAGTTCTTC
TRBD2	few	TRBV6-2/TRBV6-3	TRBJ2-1	CASSVSGRNEQFF	TGTGCCAGCTCGGTCAGCGGGAGGAATGAGCAGTTCTTC
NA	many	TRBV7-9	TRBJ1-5	CASSYSMSLYQPQHF	TGTGCCAGCAGCTATAGTATGTCCCTATACCAGCCCCAGCATTTT
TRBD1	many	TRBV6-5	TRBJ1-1	CASSYSTTGEGAFF	TGTGCCAGCAGTTACTCAACAACAGGGGAGGGAGCTTTCTTT
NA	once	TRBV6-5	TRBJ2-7	CASTNGAYEQYF	TGTGCCAGCACCAACGGGGCCTACGAGCAGTACTTC
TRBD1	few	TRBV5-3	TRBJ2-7	CASSWDSYEQYF	TGTGCCAGCAGCTGGGACAGCTACGAGCAGTACTTC
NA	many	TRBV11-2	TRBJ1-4	CASRDTDEKLFF	TGTGCCAGCCGGGACACGGATGAAAAACTGTTTTTT
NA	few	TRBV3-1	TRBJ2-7	CASSQDTSYEQYF	TGTGCCAGCAGCCAAGATACCAGCTACGAGCAGTACTTC
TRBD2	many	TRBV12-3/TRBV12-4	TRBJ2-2	CASSIGLAGGRTGELFF	TGTGCCAGCAGTATAGGACTAGCGGGAGGAAGGACCGGGGAGCTGTTTTTT
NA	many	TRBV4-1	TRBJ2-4	CASRWGVGAKNIQYF	TGCGCCAGCAGATGGGGCGTGGGAGCCAAAAACATTCAGTACTTC
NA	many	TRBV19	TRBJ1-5	CASSWGEGGQPQHF	TGTGCCAGCTCCTGGGGAGAAGGTGGACAGCCCCAGCATTTT
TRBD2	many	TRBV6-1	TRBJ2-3	CASSEFTGGRTDTQYF	TGTGCCAGCAGTGAATTCACGGGAGGGAGGACAGATACGCAGTATTTT
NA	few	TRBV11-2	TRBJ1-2	CASSLRGREGYTF	TGTGCCAGCAGCCTACGAGGAAGGGAGGGCTACACCTTC
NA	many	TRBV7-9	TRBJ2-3	CASRYWDPPTDTQYF	TGTGCCAGCAGGTATTGGGACCCTCCAACAGATACGCAGTATTTT
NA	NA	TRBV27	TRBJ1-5	CASSRQGRNQPQHF	TGTGCCAGCAGTCGCCAAGGGAGGAATCAGCCCCAGCATTTT
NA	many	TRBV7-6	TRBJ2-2	CASTLAAGTTNTGELFF	TGTGCCAGCACCCTGGCGGCAGGAACCACGAACACCGGGGAGCTGTTTTTT
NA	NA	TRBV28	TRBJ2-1	CASSWGIIDEQFF	TGTGCCAGCAGTTGGGGGATAATCGATGAGCAGTTCTTC
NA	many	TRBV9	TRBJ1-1	CASSVASNGAEAFF	TGTGCCAGCAGCGTAGCTTCAAACGGGGCTGAAGCTTTCTTT
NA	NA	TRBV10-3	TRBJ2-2	CAISAALTGELFF	TGTGCCATCAGTGCGGCTCTCACCGGGGAGCTGTTTTTT
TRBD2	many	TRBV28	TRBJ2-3	CASSTTSGITDTQYF	TGTGCCAGCAGTACAACTAGCGGGATCACAGATACGCAGTATTTT
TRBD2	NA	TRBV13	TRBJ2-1	CASSPIAGGPSSEQFF	TGTGCCAGCAGCCCGATAGCGGGAGGGCCATCGAGTGAGCAGTTCTTC
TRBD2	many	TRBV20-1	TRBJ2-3	CSARAGLAVTDTQYF	TGCAGTGCTAGGGCGGGACTAGCGGTCACAGATACGCAGTATTTT
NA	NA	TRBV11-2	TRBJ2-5	CASSSGQEYQYF	TGTGCCAGCAGCTCGGGTCAGGAGTACCAGTACTTC
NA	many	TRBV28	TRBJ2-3	CASSLGVLQYF	TGTGCCAGCAGTTTAGGGGTTTTGCAGTATTTT